A selection of T cell receptor beta chains follows, all from one sample in a study of post-analysis software for immune sequencing data. TCRdb fed the PCR reads into MiXCR, producing one record per CDR3 protein. The top ten clones hold 9% to 13% of a sample with about 460,000 distinct CDR3 sequences, around 40% of them seen once. Sequencing was done on a sample of blood. The source of these receptors is a girl aged 10-17 years with multiple sclerosis. CDR3s include the opening cysteine and the closing phenylalanine or tryptophan. The order of the fields is J gene, D gene, V gene, clone size, CDR3 DNA, CDR3 protein. D genes are given only for firm matches. Not all rows give a size; the values are once, few, many and, for expanded clones, a class.

TRBJ2-5 NA TRBV9 NA TGTGCCAGCAGCCCCTATAGCGGAGTCCTACAAGAGACCCAGTACTTC CASSPYSGVLQETQYF
TRBJ2-5 NA TRBV5-1 NA TGCGCCAGCAGCCCGCGACAGAAAGAGACCCAGTACTTC CASSPRQKETQYF
TRBJ2-1 TRBD2 TRBV12-5 once TGTGCTAGTGGTTTGCAGCTAGCGGGGCTACACACAGGAGAGCAGTTCTTC CASGLQLAGLHTGEQFF
TRBJ2-1 NA TRBV4-3 few TGCGCCAGCAGCCCCGACCCGTACTCCTACAATGAGCAGTTCTTC CASSPDPYSYNEQFF
TRBJ2-7 TRBD1 TRBV20-1 few TGCAGTGGCAGAGGGGGACAGGGCCCCTACGAGCAGTACTTC CSGRGGQGPYEQYF
TRBJ1-4 NA TRBV7-9 NA TGTGCCAGCAGCGAAAAAAGATTTAATGAAAAACTGTTTTTT CASSEKRFNEKLFF
TRBJ2-1 NA TRBV6-2/TRBV6-3 few TGTGCCAGCAGTTCGCCGATCAATGAGCAGTTCTTC CASSSPINEQFF
TRBJ2-1 NA TRBV20-1 NA TGCAGTGCTAGGACTGGGAGCTCCTACAATGAGCAGTTCTTC CSARTGSSYNEQFF
TRBJ2-5 NA TRBV4-1 NA TGCGCCAGCAGCCAAGATCCCACAGGGTTGGAGACCCAGTACTTC CASSQDPTGLETQYF
TRBJ2-7 TRBD1 TRBV28 NA TGTGCCAGCAGGGCAGGGGGCGACGAGCAGTACTTC CASRAGGDEQYF
TRBJ1-1 NA TRBV28 NA TGTGCCACCTACGACGCGGAAGCTTTCTTT CATYDAEAFF
TRBJ2-7 TRBD1 TRBV7-8 NA TGTGCCAGCAGCCATTCCCCAACAGGGGACGAGCAGTACTTC CASSHSPTGDEQYF
TRBJ2-5 NA TRBV20-1 NA TGCAGTGCCCTGGGATGGGAACCCCTAGAGACCCAGTACTTC CSALGWEPLETQYF
TRBJ1-1 NA TRBV20-1 NA TGCAGTGCTAGAGATGTGGGGAACACTGAAGCTTTCTTT CSARDVGNTEAFF
TRBJ1-2 TRBD1 TRBV20-1 few TGCAGTGCTAGAGACCAACAGGGGGCTTGGGGCTACACCTTC CSARDQQGAWGYTF
TRBJ2-1 NA TRBV14 NA TGTGCCAGCAGCCATTTGGGGGGCTTCTCCTACAATGAGCAGTTCTTC CASSHLGGFSYNEQFF
TRBJ1-2 NA TRBV4-3 few TGCGCCAGCAGCCAAGAGGGACGGGACTATGGCTACACCTTC CASSQEGRDYGYTF
TRBJ2-5 TRBD1 TRBV28 few TGTGCCAGCATGGGGTCGACGTGGCAGGGGGATTACCAAGAGACCCAGTACTTC CASMGSTWQGDYQETQYF
TRBJ1-4 NA TRBV24-1 NA TGTGCCACCAGTGATTTGGCAGGAAATGAAAAACTGTTTTTT CATSDLAGNEKLFF
TRBJ2-7 NA TRBV5-1 NA TGCGCCAGCAGCTTGTACAAAGGCCCCTACGAGCAGTACTTC CASSLYKGPYEQYF
TRBJ1-1 NA TRBV4-1 NA TGCGCCAGCAGCCAATACTTCACAGGGAGGGCTGAAGCTTTCTTT CASSQYFTGRAEAFF
TRBJ1-1 NA TRBV4-3 NA TGCGCCAGCAGCCAGGATGAACGAACGGTGAACACTGAAGCTTTCTTT CASSQDERTVNTEAFF
TRBJ1-2 NA TRBV7-2 NA TGTGCCAGCAGCTTAAGTTTAAGGGGCGGCTACACCTTC CASSLSLRGGYTF
TRBJ2-3 NA TRBV12-3/TRBV12-4 few TGTGCCAGCAGTTTGGGCAGTCCTAGCTACTGGGATACGCAGTATTTT CASSLGSPSYWDTQYF
TRBJ2-5 NA TRBV5-1 NA TGCGCCAGCAGCTTGGACCCCCACGAGGAGACCCAGTACTTC CASSLDPHEETQYF
TRBJ2-1 NA TRBV20-1 NA TGCAGTGTAGCCGATCGGGCCAAAATAGGCGATGAGCAGTTCTTC CSVADRAKIGDEQFF
TRBJ2-7 NA TRBV20-1 NA TGCAGTGCCAAGGGGACTCGGACCTACGAGCAGTACTTC CSAKGTRTYEQYF
TRBJ1-1 NA TRBV7-2 NA TGTGCCAGCAGCTTAGCGCTCGGGGGCGCGGTCACTGAAGCTTTCTTT CASSLALGGAVTEAFF
TRBJ2-7 NA TRBV7-3 few TGTGCCAGCAGCCCAGGGGCCCCAAATGAGGGCTACGAGCAGTACTTC CASSPGAPNEGYEQYF
TRBJ2-7 TRBD2 TRBV28 NA TGTGCCAGCAGTAACCCCGGACTAGTCTACTACGAGCAGTACTTC CASSNPGLVYYEQYF
TRBJ2-1 NA TRBV20-1 few TGCAGTGCTCAAAGGGACACGGGTCGTGAGCAGTTCTTC CSAQRDTGREQFF
TRBJ1-5 TRBD1 TRBV6-2/TRBV6-3 NA TGTGCCAGCAGTTTACCGTACAGGGGGACCGGAGGCGATCAGCCCCAGCATTTT CASSLPYRGTGGDQPQHF
TRBJ2-1 NA TRBV28 few TGTGCCAGCAGCCCGAGGGCAGGGAATGAGCAGTTCTTC CASSPRAGNEQFF
TRBJ2-1 TRBD2 TRBV7-8 few TGTGCCAGCAGCCATCCCGGGTGGGGACTAGCGATGTACAATGAGCAGTTCTTC CASSHPGWGLAMYNEQFF
TRBJ2-3 NA TRBV25-1 NA TGTGCCAGCAGTGAGGGCCCGACTATTACAGATACGCAGTATTTT CASSEGPTITDTQYF
TRBJ2-2 TRBD1 TRBV3-1 NA TGTGCCAGCAGCCGAGGGGGCTCAAACACCGGGGAGCTGTTTTTT CASSRGGSNTGELFF
TRBJ2-7 TRBD1 TRBV5-1 NA TGCGCCAGCAGGGATTCGGGGACAGGGGGTAACGAGCAGTACTTC CASRDSGTGGNEQYF
TRBJ1-1 NA TRBV7-2 few TGTGCCAGCAGCTTAGCGGCAGGAAAGAACACTGAAGCTTTCTTT CASSLAAGKNTEAFF
TRBJ2-4 NA TRBV11-1 once TGTGCCAGCAGCCCCGACCGGGTGGACATTCAGTACTTC CASSPDRVDIQYF
TRBJ1-2 TRBD1 TRBV20-1 NA TGCAGTGCTAGAGGGACAGGGGGCAGCTATGGCTACACCTTC CSARGTGGSYGYTF
TRBJ2-5 NA TRBV7-3 NA TGTGCCAGCAGCTCCACATTGGGGGAGCAGTACTTC CASSSTLGEQYF
TRBJ2-1 TRBD2 TRBV20-1 few TGCAGTGCTAGTAAGTCTAGCGGGTACAATGAGCAGTTCTTC CSASKSSGYNEQFF
TRBJ1-2 NA TRBV29-1 few TGCAGCGTTGAGGATGGCTACACCTTC CSVEDGYTF
TRBJ1-2 TRBD1 TRBV12-3/TRBV12-4 NA TGTGCCAGCAGTAGGACAGGGGGGGGGCTTGGCTACACCTTC CASSRTGGGLGYTF
TRBJ2-1 NA TRBV29-1 many TGCAGCGTTGGGGATTGGTTTGCCACCTACAATGAGCAGTTCTTC CSVGDWFATYNEQFF
TRBJ2-1 TRBD2 TRBV15 few TGTGCCACCAGCAGCCAACTAGCGGGTGTGGGAAATGAGCAGTTCTTC CATSSQLAGVGNEQFF
TRBJ1-2 NA TRBV12-3/TRBV12-4 NA TGTGCCAGCAGTTTCTTCGGGGGTGACTATGGCTACACCTTC CASSFFGGDYGYTF
TRBJ2-7 TRBD2 TRBV29-1 few TGCAGCGTTCCTCAGCGGGAGGATCCCCTGGAGCAGTACTTC CSVPQREDPLEQYF